Following are 11 T cell receptor beta chains from one sample sequenced in a study of T cell clonality in common variable immunodeficiency. The method was immunoSEQ multiplex PCR; TCRdb's version includes in-frame clones alone and lacks a portion of them. In total the sample includes roughly 40,000 clones, none of them seen once. The sequencing input was peripheral blood mononuclear cells. These receptors came from a person aged 18 to 75 in good health.

This clone occurred many times. The sequence runs out 3 residues before the end of the CDR3; the remainder is reconstructed from the germline J gene. The V gene is TRBV7-8, the J gene TRBJ1-2; D call uncertain. The CDR3 has 14 residues. Germline lookup yields CDR1 SGHVS and CDR2 FQNEAQ. Trimming left V 4 bases short and J 4 bases short, with 13 bases between. The CDR3 here is CASSSRTLGYGYTF. The sequenced part of the CDR3 DNA is TGTGCCAGCAGCTCACGGACTCTCGGCTATGGC.

In this sample, this clone turned up many times. The read terminates 3 residues ahead of where the CDR3 ends, so the germline J gene completes it. This chain links TRBV5-1 with TRBJ2-1; no firm D call. CDR1 is SGHRS, CDR2 YFSETQ, per germline. The CDR3 totals 17 residues. The V gene lost 0 bases and the J gene lost 0 bases, with 13 bases spanning the gap. The sequenced part of the CDR3 DNA is TGCGCCAGCAGCTTGGAGGTGTTCACAAGCTCCTACAATGAG. It yields the protein CASSLEVFTSSYNE. Given in full, the CDR3 is CASSLEVFTSSYNEQFF.

There are many counts of this clone. The read halts 3 residues ahead of the CDR3 end, with the missing end drawn from the germline J gene. This chain joins TRBV12-3 or TRBV12-4 and TRBJ2-3; 10 bases line up with TRBD1. The CDR3 has 14 residues. V was clipped by 6 bases and J by 5 bases; unmatched bases: 5. The CDR3 sequence is CASRPGQGIDTQYF. Incomplete CDR3 DNA: TGTGCCAGCAGACCGGGACAGGGGATAGATACG.

This clone was detected many times. The read stops 3 residues short of the end of the CDR3; the missing end is completed from the germline J gene. The rearrangement joins TRBV28 to TRBJ1-4; 7 nucleotides match TRBD1. Per germline, CDR1 MDHEN and CDR2 SYDVKM. The J segment lost 3 bases and the V segment lost 6 bases, leaving 7 bases of the junction unmatched. The CDR3 loop spans 15 amino acids. The CDR3 protein is CASRSFRGANEKLFF. Partial CDR3 DNA: TGTGCCAGCAGGAGTTTCAGGGGGGCTAATGAAAAA.

At least ten counts were recorded for this clone. The read is 3 residues too short to cover the CDR3 end, so that end is filled in from the germline J gene. This chain uses TRBV6-2 or TRBV6-3 with TRBJ1-5, with D possibly being TRBD1 (6 bases). The CDR3 contains 16 residues. Germline V CDR1 and CDR2: MNHEY, SVGEGT. Between the trimmed V and J ends, which lost 0 bases and 2 bases, there was a span of 11 bases. The part of the CDR3 DNA that was read is TGTGCCAGCAGTTACTCGCGGTCAGGGGGCAATCAGCCC. It is translated as CASSYSRSGGNQP. The CDR3 as a whole reads CASSYSRSGGNQPQHF.

This clone showed up many times. Read sequence stops 3 residues before the CDR3 end, and the germline J gene provides the missing end. The chain is built from TRBV24-1 and TRBJ2-2; 7 positions agree with TRBD2. Trimming removed 9 bases from V and 0 bases from J; junction bases left unmatched: 6. From germline, CDR1 is KGHDR and CDR2 SFDVKD. The CDR3 runs to 15 residues. CDR3 loop: CATGRAGANTGELFF. Partial CDR3 DNA: TGTGCCACCGGAAGGGCGGGGGCGAACACCGGGGAG.

This clone was seen repeatedly, ten times or more. The read ends 3 residues early relative to the CDR3; the germline J gene fills the gap. V is TRBV20-1 and J is TRBJ1-6; 7 bases fit TRBD1. J was trimmed by 6 bases and V by 0 bases; bases with no gene match: 8. This CDR3 spans 16 amino acids. Looked up from germline, CDR1 is DFQATT and CDR2 is SNEGSKA (reference sequence). CDR3 sequence: CSARDPIQGPNSPLHF. Partial CDR3 DNA: TGCAGTGCTAGAGATCCGATACAGGGGCCTAATTCACCC.

Many counts were recorded for this clone. The CDR3 extends 3 residues past the end of the read, so its final part is completed from the germline J gene. The chain couples TRBV2 to TRBJ2-7; 7 bases align to TRBD2. J gave up 2 bases and V 9 bases, and 7 bases lay outside the gene matches. CDR1 SNHLY and CDR2 FYNNEI come from the germline V gene. The CDR3 extends over 13 amino acids. Incomplete CDR3 DNA: TGTGCCAGGGGAGGGGCGCGCGCCTACGAG. Translation: CARGGARAYE. The whole CDR3 protein reads CARGGARAYEQYF.

This clone was recorded many times. The observed sequence ends 3 residues before the CDR3 terminus, with the missing tail filled in from the germline J gene. The chain combines TRBV5-1 with TRBJ2-3; the match to TRBD2 covers 12 bases. CDR3 length: 17 amino acids. The germline CDR1 and CDR2 sequences are SGHRS and YFSETQ. With 4 bases clipped from V and 0 bases from J, the junction kept 6 bases outside the gene matches. CDR3 DNA (partial): TGCGCCAGCAGCGATGGGACTAGCGGGTGGAGCACAGATACG. Amino acid sequence: CASSDGTSGWSTDT. The full CDR3 protein reads CASSDGTSGWSTDTQYF.

This clone was recorded at least ten times. Coverage ceases 3 residues before the CDR3 finishes, and the germline J gene fills in the end. This rearrangement joins TRBV20-1 to TRBJ1-2, with 7 bases identical to TRBD1. The CDR3 is 14 amino acids. The V segment lost 1 base and the J segment 6 bases; nucleotides outside the gene matches: 8. The germline gives CDR1 DFQATT, CDR2 SNEGSKA (reference sequence). CDR3 residues: CSARGLDREDGYTF. The sequenced CDR3 bases are TGCAGTGCTAGAGGCTTAGACAGGGAAGATGGC.

This clone was recorded many times. The sequenced fragment ends 3 residues before the CDR3 boundary, so the rest is inferred from the germline J gene. The J gene is TRBJ2-2, the V gene TRBV5-1; 9 bases are shared with TRBD1. The CDR3 is made up of 14 amino acids. The J segment lost 6 bases and the V segment lost 7 bases, leaving 7 bases of the junction unmatched. CDR1 is SGHRS and CDR2 is YFSETQ in the germline V gene. The CDR3 sequence: CASSGTGRAGELFF. CDR3 DNA, as far as it was read: TGCGCCAGCTCCGGGACAGGGAGGGCCGGGGAG.